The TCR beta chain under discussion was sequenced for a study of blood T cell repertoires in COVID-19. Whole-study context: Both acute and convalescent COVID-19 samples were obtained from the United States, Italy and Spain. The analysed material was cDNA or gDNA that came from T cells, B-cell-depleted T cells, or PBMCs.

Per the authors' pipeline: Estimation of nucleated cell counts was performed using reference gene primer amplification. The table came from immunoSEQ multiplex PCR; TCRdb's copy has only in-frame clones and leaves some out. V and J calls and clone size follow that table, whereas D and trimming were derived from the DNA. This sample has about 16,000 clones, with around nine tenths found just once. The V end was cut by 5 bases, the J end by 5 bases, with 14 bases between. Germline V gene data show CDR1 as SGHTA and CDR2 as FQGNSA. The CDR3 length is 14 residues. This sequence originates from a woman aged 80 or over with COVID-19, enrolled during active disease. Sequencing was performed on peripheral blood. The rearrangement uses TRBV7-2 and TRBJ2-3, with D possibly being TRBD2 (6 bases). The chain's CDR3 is CASSRSGVEDTQYF. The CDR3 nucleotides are TGTGCCAGCAGCCGTAGCGGAGTCGAAGATACGCAGTATTTT. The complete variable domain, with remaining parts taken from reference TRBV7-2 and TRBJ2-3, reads GAGVSQSPSNKVTEKGKDVELRCDPISGHTALYWYRQSLGQGLEFLIYFQGNSAPDKSGLPSDRFSAERTGGSVSTLTIQRTQQEDSAVYLCASSRSGVEDTQYFGPGTRLTVL.